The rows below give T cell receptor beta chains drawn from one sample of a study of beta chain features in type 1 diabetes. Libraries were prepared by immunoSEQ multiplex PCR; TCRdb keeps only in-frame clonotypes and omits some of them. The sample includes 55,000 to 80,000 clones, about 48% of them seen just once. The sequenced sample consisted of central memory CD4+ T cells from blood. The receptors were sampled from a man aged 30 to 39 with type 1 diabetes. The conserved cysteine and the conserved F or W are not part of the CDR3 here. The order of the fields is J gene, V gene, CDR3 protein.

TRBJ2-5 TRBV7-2 ASSGGTSGIWETQY
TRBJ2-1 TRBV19 ASTPSVSSYNEQF
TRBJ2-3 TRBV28 ASKRDSSTDTQY
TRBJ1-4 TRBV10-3 ASGGATNEKLF
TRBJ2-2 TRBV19 ASSTGTSGRTGELF
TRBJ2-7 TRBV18 ASSPLTGGSYEQY
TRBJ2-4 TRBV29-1 SVGDWKNIQY
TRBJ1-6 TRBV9 ASSTQGEDSPLH
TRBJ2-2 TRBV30 AWSVQLVDTGELF
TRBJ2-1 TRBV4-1 ASSQPGLAIHEQF
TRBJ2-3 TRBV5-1 ASSITSGYADTQY
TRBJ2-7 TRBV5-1 ASSFRGQQY
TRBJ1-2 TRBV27 ASSPQGVYYGYT
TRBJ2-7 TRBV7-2 ASSLGSGRVPYEQY
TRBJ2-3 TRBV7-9 ASSQTGTSGTDTQY
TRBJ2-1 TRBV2 ASSEDRGPSYNEQF
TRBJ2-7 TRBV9 ASTTLGHRGVKDYEQY
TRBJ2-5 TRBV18 ASSRSAAETQY
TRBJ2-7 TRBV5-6 ASSSTASYEQY
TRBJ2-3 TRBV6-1 ASSERAGSTDTQY
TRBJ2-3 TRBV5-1 ASSLLGATDTQY
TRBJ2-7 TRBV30 AWSGRWEQY
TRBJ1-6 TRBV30 AWKGEGPNSPLH
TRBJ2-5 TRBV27 ASRSLALQETQY
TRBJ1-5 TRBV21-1 ASSTGGSGNQPQH
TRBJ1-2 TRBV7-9 ASSLARDNYGYT
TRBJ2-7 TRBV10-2 ASSAWGQAGDEQY
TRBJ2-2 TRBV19 ASSIVAGDTGELF
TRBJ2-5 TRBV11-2 ASSLVEETQY
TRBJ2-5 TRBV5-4 ASSLPPHTGTTEETQY
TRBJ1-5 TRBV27 ASSLQIDQPQH
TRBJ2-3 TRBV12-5 ASGLLRLAGGSTDTQY
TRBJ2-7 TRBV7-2 ASSPTGYEQY
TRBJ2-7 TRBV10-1 ATVTGVISHEQY
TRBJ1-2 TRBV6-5 ASSYFGENYGYT
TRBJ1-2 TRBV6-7 ASSAGPV
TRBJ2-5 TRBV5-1 ASSLASVTSGRGETQY
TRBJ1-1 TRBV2 ASSDKGGDTEAF
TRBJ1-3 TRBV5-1 ASSLGTASGNTIY
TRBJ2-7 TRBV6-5 ASSKTGTDYEQY
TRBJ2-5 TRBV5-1 ASSGPTSGGKETQY
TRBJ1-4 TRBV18 ASSPGSDEKLF
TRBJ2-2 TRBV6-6 ASRTSGRVYTGELF
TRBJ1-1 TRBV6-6 ASSTPGTLPTEAF
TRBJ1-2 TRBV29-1 SAHFIGVEYGYT
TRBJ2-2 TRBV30 AWSLPGELF
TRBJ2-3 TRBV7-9 ASSPRSDTQY
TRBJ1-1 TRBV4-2 ASSQEVVRTGGEAF
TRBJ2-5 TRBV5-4 ASSLFRGETQY
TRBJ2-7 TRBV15 ATSRVGTSVGEQY
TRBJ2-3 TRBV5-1 ASSFGRGSLDTQY
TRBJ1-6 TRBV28 ASSSPRSYNSPLH
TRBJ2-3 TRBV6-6 ASSLTSGLTDTQY
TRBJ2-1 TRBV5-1 ASSLAGGGANEQF
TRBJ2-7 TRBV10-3 AIGQDYEQY